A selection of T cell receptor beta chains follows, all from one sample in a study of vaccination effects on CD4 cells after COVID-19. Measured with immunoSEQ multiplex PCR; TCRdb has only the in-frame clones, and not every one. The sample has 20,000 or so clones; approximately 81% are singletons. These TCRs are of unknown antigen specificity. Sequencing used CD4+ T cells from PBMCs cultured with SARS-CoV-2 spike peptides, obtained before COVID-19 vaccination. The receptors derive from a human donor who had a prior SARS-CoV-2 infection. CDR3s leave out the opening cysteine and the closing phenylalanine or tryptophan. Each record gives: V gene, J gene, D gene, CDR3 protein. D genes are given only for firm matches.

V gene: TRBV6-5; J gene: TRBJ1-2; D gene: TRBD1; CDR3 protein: ASRPTGEYGYT
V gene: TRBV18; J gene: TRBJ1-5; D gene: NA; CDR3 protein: ASSAEVQPQH
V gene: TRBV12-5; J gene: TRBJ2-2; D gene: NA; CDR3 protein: ASALGASTANTGELF
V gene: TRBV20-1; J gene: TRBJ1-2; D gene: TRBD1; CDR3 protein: SAQQGYGYT
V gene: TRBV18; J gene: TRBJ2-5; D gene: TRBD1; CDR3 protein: ASSPWDRQETQY
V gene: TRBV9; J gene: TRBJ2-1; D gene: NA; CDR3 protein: ASSVGLANLYNEQF
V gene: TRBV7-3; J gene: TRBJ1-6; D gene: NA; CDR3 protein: ASSLSSDSPLH
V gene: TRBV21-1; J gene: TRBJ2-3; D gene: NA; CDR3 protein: ASSKASGRDTQY
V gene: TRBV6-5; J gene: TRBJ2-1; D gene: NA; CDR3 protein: ASSQGLGEQF
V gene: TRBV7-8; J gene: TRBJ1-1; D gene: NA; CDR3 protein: ASSLYGQTNTEAF
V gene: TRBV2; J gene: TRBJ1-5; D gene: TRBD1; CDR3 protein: ASRGDRGGQPQH
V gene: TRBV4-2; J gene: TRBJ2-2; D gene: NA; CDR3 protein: ASSQESGELF
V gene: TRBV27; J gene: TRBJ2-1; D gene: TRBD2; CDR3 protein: ASSLSSGHYNEQF
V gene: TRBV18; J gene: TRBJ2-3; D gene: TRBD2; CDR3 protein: ASSPRTSGGLTDTQY
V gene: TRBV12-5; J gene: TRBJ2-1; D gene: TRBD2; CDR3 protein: ASGSGLAGVAYNEQF
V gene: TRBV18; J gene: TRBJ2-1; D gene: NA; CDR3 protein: ASSQQGMGDEQF
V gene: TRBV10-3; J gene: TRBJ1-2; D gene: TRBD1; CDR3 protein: AIGLATGANYGYT
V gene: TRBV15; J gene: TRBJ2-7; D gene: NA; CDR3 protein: ATRSLAHSYEQY
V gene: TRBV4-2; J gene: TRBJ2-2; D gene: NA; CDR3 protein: ASSQSGSTGELF
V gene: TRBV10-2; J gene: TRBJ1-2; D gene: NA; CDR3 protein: ASTDSYGYT